This record concerns one T cell receptor (beta chain) sequence. In germline, CDR1 is WNHNN, CDR2 SYGVQD (reference sequence). The CDR3 loop spans 9 amino acids. These data originate in a study of blood T cell repertoires in COVID-19. About the study: There were acute and convalescent COVID-19 samples, and they came from the United States, Italy and Spain.

The method was immunoSEQ multiplex PCR; TCRdb's version includes in-frame clones alone and lacks a portion of them. Among approximately 180,000 clones, approximately 85% were seen once, and the ten largest hold around 10%. V and J are TRBV10-1 and TRBJ2-7; D might be TRBD1 (6 bases). The clonotype originates from a woman older than 75 with acute or convalescent COVID-19. Sequences were obtained from peripheral blood. CDR3 nucleotide sequence: TGCGCGGTCAGGGGCGAGCAGTACTTC. It translates to CAVRGEQYF.